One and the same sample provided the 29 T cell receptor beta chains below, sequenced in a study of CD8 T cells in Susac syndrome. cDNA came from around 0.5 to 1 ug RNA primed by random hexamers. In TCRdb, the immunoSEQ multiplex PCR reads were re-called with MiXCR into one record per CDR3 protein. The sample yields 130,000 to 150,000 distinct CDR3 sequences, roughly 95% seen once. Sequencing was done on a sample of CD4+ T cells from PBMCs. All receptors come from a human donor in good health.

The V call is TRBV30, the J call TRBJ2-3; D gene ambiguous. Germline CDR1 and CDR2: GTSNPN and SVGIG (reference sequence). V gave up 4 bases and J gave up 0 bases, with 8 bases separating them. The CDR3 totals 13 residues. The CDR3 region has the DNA TGTGCCTGGACTGTGACTAGCACAGATACGCAGTATTTT. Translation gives CAWTVTSTDTQYF.

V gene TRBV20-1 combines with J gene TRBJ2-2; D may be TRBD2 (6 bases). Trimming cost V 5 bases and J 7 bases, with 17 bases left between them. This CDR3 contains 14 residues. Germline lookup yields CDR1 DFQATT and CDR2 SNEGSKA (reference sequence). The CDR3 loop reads CSAPVAGGNGELFF. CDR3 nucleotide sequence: TGCAGTGCTCCCGTGGCGGGCGGGAACGGGGAGCTGTTTTTT.

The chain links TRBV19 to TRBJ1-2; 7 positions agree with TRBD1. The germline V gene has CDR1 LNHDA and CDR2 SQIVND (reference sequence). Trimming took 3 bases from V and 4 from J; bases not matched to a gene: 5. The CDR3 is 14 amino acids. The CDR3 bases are TGTGCCAGTAGTATCGGACAGGATTTCTATGGCTACACCTTC. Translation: CASSIGQDFYGYTF.

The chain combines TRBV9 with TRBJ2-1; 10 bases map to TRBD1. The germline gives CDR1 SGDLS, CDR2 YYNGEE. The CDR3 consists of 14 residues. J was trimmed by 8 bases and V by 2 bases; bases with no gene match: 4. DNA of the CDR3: TGTGCCAGCAGCGTCGGGACAGGGGTGTATGAGCAGTTCTTC. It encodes CASSVGTGVYEQFF.

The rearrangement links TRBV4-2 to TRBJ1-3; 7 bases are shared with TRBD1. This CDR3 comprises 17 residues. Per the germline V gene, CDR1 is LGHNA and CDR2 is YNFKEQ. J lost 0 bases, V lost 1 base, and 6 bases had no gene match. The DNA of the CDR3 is TGTGCCAGCAGCCAAGGACAGGGTAGGAGCTCTGGAAACACCATATATTTT. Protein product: CASSQGQGRSSGNTIYF.

CDR3 in amino acids: CAWGSGVLTF. As DNA, the CDR3 is TGTGCCTGGGGAAGCGGAGTCCTGACTTTC. The chain carries TRBV30 and TRBJ2-6; D is possibly TRBD2 (5 bases). The V gene's germline CDR1 is GTSNPN and CDR2 SVGIG (reference sequence). The CDR3 is made up of 10 amino acids. V was clipped by 5 bases and J by 13 bases, with 9 bases between them.

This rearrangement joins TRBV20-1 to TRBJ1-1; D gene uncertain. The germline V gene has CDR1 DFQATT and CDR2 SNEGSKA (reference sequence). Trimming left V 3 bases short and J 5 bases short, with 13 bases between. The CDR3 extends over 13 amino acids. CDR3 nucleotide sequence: TGCAGTGCTAGGGGTCGACGGGGAACTGAAGCTTTCTTT. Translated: CSARGRRGTEAFF.

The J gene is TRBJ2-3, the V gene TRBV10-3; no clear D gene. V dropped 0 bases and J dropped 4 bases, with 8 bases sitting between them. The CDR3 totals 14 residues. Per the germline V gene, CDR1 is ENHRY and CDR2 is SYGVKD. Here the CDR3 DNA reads TGTGCCATCAGTGAGTCCAGCAGTGCAGATACGCAGTATTTT. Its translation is CAISESSSADTQYF.

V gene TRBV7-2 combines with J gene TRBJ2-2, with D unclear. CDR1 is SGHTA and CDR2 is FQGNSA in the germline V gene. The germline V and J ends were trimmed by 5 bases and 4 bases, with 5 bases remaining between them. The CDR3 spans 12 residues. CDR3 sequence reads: CASSTATGELFF. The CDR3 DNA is TGTGCCAGCAGCACAGCCACCGGGGAGCTGTTTTTT. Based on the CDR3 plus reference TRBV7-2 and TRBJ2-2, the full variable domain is GAGVSQSPSNKVTEKGKDVELRCDPISGHTALYWYRQSLGQGLEFLIYFQGNSAPDKSGLPSDRFSAERTGGSVSTLTIQRTQQEDSAVYLCASSTATGELFFGEGSRLTVL.

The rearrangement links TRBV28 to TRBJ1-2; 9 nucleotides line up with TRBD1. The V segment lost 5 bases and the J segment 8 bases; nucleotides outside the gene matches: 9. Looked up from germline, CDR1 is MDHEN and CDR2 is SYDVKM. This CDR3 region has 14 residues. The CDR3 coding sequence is TGTGCCAGCAGTGGGGACAGGGTACGAACAGGCTACACCTTC. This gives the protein CASSGDRVRTGYTF.

The CDR3 loop is CASRKTGSGNEKLFF. The CDR3 nucleotides are TGTGCCAGCAGAAAGACAGGGAGCGGTAATGAAAAACTGTTTTTT. The chain combines TRBV3-1 with TRBJ1-4, with 7 bases lining up with TRBD1. The CDR3 is 15 amino acids. The germline V gene encodes CDR1 LGHDT and CDR2 YNNKEL (reference sequence). Unmatched junction bases numbered 8, after V lost 6 bases and J lost 4 bases. Looking up the rest from reference TRBV3-1 and TRBJ1-4 gives the full variable domain: DTAVSQTPKYLVTQMGNDKSIKCEQNLGHDTMYWYKQDSKKFLKIMFSYNNKELIINETVPNRFSPKSPDKAHLNLHINSLELGDSAVYFCASRKTGSGNEKLFFGSGTQLSVL.

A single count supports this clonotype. The CDR3 DNA reads TGTGCCAGCAGCACTACACGGTACGGGGAGCTGTTTTTT. Translated, it gives CASSTTRYGELFF. This chain links TRBV12-3 or TRBV12-4 with TRBJ2-2; no clear D. This CDR3 contains 13 residues. With 6 bases removed from V and 7 bases from J, the gap between germline ends came to 12 bases.

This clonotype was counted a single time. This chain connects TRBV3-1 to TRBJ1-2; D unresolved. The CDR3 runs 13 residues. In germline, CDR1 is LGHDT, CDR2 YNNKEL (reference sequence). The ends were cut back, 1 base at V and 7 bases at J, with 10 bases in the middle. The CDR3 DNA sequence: TGTGCCAGCAGCCAAGGGGCAGACGGTGGCTACACCTTC. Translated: CASSQGADGGYTF.

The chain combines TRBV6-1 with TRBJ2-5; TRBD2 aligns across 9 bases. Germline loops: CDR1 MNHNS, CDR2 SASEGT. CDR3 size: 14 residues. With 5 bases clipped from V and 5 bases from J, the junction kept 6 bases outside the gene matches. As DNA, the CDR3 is TGTGCCAGCAGTAGACTAGCGGAGGGGGAGACCCAGTACTTC. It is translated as CASSRLAEGETQYF.

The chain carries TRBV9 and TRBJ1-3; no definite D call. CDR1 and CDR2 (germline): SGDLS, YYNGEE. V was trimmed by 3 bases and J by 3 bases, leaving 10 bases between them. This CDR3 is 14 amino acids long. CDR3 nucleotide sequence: TGTGCCAGCAGCGGGGCCAACAGTGGAAACACCATATATTTT. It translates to CASSGANSGNTIYF.

The CDR3 here is CASSTTGQGTEAFF. CDR3 nucleotide sequence: TGTGCCAGTAGTACGACGGGACAGGGTACTGAAGCTTTCTTT. V is TRBV19 and J is TRBJ1-1; 9 nucleotides match TRBD1. V was clipped by 4 bases and J by 5 bases; unmatched bases: 5. The germline V gene encodes CDR1 LNHDA and CDR2 SQIVND (reference sequence). This CDR3 spans 14 amino acids.

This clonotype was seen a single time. The CDR3 coding sequence is TGTGCCAGCAGCTTGATGAGGTACGAGCAGTACTTC. It codes for CASSLMRYEQYF. The genes are TRBV5-6 and TRBJ2-7; D gene uncertain. CDR1 SGHDT and CDR2 YYEEEE come from the germline V gene. The CDR3 contains 12 residues. Deletions cut 1 base from V and 4 bases from J, with 6 bases between. Complete variable domain (other parts from reference TRBV5-6 and TRBJ2-7): DAGVTQSPTHLIKTRGQQVTLRCSPKSGHDTVSWYQQALGQGPQFIFQYYEEEERQRGNFPDRFSGHQFPNYSSELNVNALLLGDSALYLCASSLMRYEQYFGPGTRLTVT.

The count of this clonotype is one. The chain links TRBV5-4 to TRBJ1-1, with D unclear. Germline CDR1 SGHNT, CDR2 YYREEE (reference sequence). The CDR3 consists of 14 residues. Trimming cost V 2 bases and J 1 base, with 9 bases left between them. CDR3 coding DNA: TGTGCCAGCAGCTTACGGGCGGCGAACACTGAAGCTTTCTTT. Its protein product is CASSLRAANTEAFF. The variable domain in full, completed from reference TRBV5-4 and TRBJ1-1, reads ETGVTQSPTHLIKTRGQQVTLRCSSQSGHNTVSWYQQALGQGPQFIFQYYREEENGRGNFPPRFSGLQFPNYSSELNVNALELDDSALYLCASSLRAANTEAFFGQGTRLTVV.

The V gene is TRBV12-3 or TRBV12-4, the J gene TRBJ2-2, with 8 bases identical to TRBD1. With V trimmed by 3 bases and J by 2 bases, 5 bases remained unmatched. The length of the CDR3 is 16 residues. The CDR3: CASSFGGTGNTGELFF. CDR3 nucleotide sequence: TGTGCCAGCAGTTTTGGGGGGACAGGAAACACCGGGGAGCTGTTTTTT.

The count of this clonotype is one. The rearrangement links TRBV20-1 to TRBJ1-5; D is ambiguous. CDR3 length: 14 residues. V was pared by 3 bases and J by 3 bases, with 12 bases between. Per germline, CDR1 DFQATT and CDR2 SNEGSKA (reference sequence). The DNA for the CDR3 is TGCAGTGCTAGGGGTTCAGCTTACAATCAGCCCCAGCATTTT. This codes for CSARGSAYNQPQHF.

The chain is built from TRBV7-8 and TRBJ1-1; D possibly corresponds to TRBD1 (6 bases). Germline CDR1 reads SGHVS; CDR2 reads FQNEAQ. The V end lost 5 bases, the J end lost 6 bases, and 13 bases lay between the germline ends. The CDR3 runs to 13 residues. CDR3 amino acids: CASSVQGWAEAFF. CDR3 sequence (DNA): TGTGCCAGCAGCGTTCAGGGGTGGGCTGAAGCTTTCTTT.

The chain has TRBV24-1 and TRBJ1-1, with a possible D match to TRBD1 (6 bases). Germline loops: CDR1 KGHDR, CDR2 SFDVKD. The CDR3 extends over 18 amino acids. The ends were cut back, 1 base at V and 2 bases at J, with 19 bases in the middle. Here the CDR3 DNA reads TGTGCCACCAGTGATTTTGCGGGGGGCGCGACCGCTAACACTGAAGCTTTCTTT. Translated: CATSDFAGGATANTEAFF.

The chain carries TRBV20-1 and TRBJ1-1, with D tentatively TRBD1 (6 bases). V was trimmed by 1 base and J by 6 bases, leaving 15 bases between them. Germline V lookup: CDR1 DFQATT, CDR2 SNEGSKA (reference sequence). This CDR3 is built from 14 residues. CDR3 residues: CSARVSGARAEAFF. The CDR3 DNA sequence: TGCAGTGCTAGAGTCTCGGGGGCGCGAGCTGAAGCTTTCTTT.

Here the CDR3 reads CASSLSGTGGENTEAFF. The CDR3 DNA sequence: TGTGCCAGCAGCCTTTCCGGGACAGGGGGGGAGAACACTGAAGCTTTCTTT. V is TRBV7-2 and J is TRBJ1-1; 11 bases match TRBD1. CDR1 is SGHTA, CDR2 FQGNSA, per germline. J gave up 1 base and V 5 bases, and 9 bases lay outside the gene matches. CDR3 length equals 17 residues.

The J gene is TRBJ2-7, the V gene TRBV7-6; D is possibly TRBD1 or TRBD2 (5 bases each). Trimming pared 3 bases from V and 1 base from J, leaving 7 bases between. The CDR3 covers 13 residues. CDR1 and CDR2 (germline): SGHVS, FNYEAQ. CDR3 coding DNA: TGTGCCAGCAGCTTGAGGGGATCCTACGAGCAGTACTTC. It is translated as CASSLRGSYEQYF.

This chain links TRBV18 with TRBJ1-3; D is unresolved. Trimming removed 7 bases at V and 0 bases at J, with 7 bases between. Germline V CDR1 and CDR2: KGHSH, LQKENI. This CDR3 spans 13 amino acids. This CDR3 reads CASYGNSGNTIYF. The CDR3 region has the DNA TGTGCCAGCTACGGGAACTCTGGAAACACCATATATTTT.

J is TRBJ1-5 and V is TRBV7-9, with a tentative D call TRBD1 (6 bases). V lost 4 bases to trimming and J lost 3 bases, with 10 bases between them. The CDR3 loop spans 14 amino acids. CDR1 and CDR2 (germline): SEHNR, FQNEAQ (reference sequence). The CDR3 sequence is CASSSTGNNQPQHF. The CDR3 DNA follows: TGTGCCAGCAGCTCGACAGGTAACAATCAGCCCCAGCATTTT.

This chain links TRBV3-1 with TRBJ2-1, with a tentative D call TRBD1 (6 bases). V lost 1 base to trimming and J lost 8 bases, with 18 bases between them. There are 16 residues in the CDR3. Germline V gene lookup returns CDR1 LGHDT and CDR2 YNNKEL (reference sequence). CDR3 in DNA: TGTGCCAGCAGCCAAGTAGGCCAGGGGAGTTATGATGAGCAGTTCTTC. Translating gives CASSQVGQGSYDEQFF.

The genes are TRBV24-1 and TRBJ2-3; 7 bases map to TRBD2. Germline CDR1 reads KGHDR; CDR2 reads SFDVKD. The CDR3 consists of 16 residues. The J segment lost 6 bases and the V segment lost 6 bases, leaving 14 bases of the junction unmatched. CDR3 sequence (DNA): TGTGCCACCAGTCCCCCTGAGCGGGGAGTGATGGATACGCAGTATTTT. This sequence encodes CATSPPERGVMDTQYF.